This record concerns one T cell receptor beta chain sequence. Its antigen is as yet unknown. Naivety among CD8 cells was defined by CD45RO negativity and positive CCR7 selection, thereby excluding terminally differentiated effector memory CD45RA+ cells. Caucasian adults residing in Nashville, Tennessee made up all the donors. Only in-frame clones appear in the TCRdb table, and some are missing; sequencing was by immunoSEQ multiplex PCR. The sample has roughly 2.1 million clones, roughly 91% seen once. The sample belongs to a study of shared clonotypes between healthy human individuals. Study-wide findings and caveats: Incomplete sequencing of sorted subsets was indicated by rarefaction despite large depth. A few donors held about 5% of naive CD4 clonotypes in common.

The V segment lost 4 bases and the J segment 4 bases; nucleotides outside the gene matches: 12. The germline V gene encodes CDR1 SGDLS and CDR2 YYNGEE. The CDR3 has 16 residues. This receptor was obtained from a man younger than 30 in good health. Some clones in this sample may be carry-over from other donors' samples. The rearrangement joins TRBV9 to TRBJ1-2; 8 bases align to TRBD1. Specimen: naive CD8+ T cells from PBMCs. CDR3 DNA sequence: TGTGCCAGCAGCCATACGCGGGGGACAGGTTCCTATGGCTACACCTTC. It translates to CASSHTRGTGSYGYTF.